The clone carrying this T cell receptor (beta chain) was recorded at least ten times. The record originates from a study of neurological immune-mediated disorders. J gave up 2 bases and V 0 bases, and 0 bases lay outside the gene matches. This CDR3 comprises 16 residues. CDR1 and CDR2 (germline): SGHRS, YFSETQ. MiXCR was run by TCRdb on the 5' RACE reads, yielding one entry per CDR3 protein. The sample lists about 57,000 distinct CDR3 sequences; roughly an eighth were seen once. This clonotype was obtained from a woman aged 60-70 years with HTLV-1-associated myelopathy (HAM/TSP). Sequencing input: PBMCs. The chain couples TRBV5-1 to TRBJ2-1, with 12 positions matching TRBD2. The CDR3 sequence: CASSLGTSGAYNEQFF. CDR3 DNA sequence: TGCGCCAGCAGCTTGGGGACTAGCGGGGCCTACAATGAGCAGTTCTTC.